The clone carrying this TCR beta chain is labeled as medium-sized. The antigen is unknown. The sample belongs to a study of T cells in localized non-small cell lung cancer. Broader study findings: Uninvolved nearby lung showed the greatest T cell clonality, exceeding that found in tumor.

Clones were read by immunoSEQ multiplex PCR, and TCRdb kept only the in-frame ones, dropping some. This table has more than 2,500 clones, over 25% appearing once. The germline gives CDR1 MNHGY, CDR2 SAAAGT. The CDR3 sequence is 14 residues long. With V trimmed by 10 bases and J by 2 bases, 7 bases remained unmatched. The chain recombines TRBV6-8 with TRBJ2-1; 8 positions match TRBD1. The sequences come from lung tumor tissue, collected before any cancer treatment. This receptor was identified in a woman aged 35 to 69 with stage I lung adenocarcinoma. CDR3 sequence reads: CAIQGQGTYNEQFF. CDR3 coding DNA: TGTGCCATCCAAGGACAGGGCACCTACAATGAGCAGTTCTTC.